Listed below are T cell receptor beta chains from one sample, sequenced in a study of regulatory T cells in long-lasting Graves disease. Each CDR3 protein gets one entry after TCRdb re-called the multiplex PCR reads with MiXCR. The table has around 470,000 distinct CDR3 sequences, less than 15% seen once. These data were also filed under a second study, of T cells in Graves' hyperthyroidism and ophthalmopathy.

The sequenced sample was peripheral blood mononuclear cells (PBMCs), obtained at new diagnosis, from a patient treated with antithyroid drugs. The receptors were sampled from a woman in her forties or fifties with Graves disease. CDR3s include the opening cysteine and the closing phenylalanine or tryptophan. The D gene is left open where the match is weak. A row's size may be missing; if present it is once, few, many or a size class.

j_call: TRBJ2-1
v_call: TRBV3-1
d_call: NA
clone_size: few
cdr3_aa: CASSSSMSHNEQFF
cdr3_nt: TGTGCCAGCAGCTCCTCGATGTCCCACAATGAGCAGTTCTTC

j_call: TRBJ2-2
v_call: TRBV9
d_call: NA
clone_size: few
cdr3_aa: CASSASSGELFF
cdr3_nt: TGTGCCAGCAGCGCCTCATCCGGGGAGCTGTTTTTT

j_call: TRBJ1-6
v_call: TRBV18
d_call: NA
clone_size: NA
cdr3_aa: CASSPEQGYNSPLHF
cdr3_nt: TGTGCCAGCTCACCGGAACAGGGTTATAATTCACCCCTCCACTTT

j_call: TRBJ1-1
v_call: TRBV12-3/TRBV12-4
d_call: NA
clone_size: many
cdr3_aa: CASSLGDFGREAFF
cdr3_nt: TGTGCCAGCAGTTTAGGGGATTTTGGTCGTGAAGCTTTCTTT

j_call: TRBJ2-3
v_call: TRBV28
d_call: NA
clone_size: many
cdr3_aa: CASSLYGSTDTQYF
cdr3_nt: TGTGCCAGCAGTTTATACGGAAGCACAGATACGCAGTATTTT

j_call: TRBJ1-5
v_call: TRBV4-1
d_call: TRBD1
clone_size: few
cdr3_aa: CASSLTTPGQGSYSNQPQHF
cdr3_nt: TGCGCCAGCAGCCTAACGACTCCGGGACAGGGTAGCTATAGCAATCAGCCCCAGCATTTT

j_call: TRBJ2-7
v_call: TRBV11-2
d_call: TRBD2
clone_size: many
cdr3_aa: CASSYGGGSYEQYF
cdr3_nt: TGTGCCAGCAGTTACGGCGGGGGATCCTACGAGCAGTACTTC

j_call: TRBJ1-3
v_call: TRBV10-1
d_call: NA
clone_size: many
cdr3_aa: CASSASGQGNTIYF
cdr3_nt: TGCGCCAGCAGTGCCTCGGGACAAGGAAACACCATATATTTT

j_call: TRBJ2-3
v_call: TRBV13
d_call: TRBD1
clone_size: many
cdr3_aa: CASSFEGAQTDTQYF
cdr3_nt: TGTGCCAGCAGCTTCGAGGGGGCTCAGACAGATACGCAGTATTTT

j_call: TRBJ2-2
v_call: TRBV19
d_call: NA
clone_size: NA
cdr3_aa: CASSTLQGETGELFF
cdr3_nt: TGTGCCAGTAGTACTCTACAGGGTGAAACCGGGGAGCTGTTTTTT

j_call: TRBJ2-1
v_call: TRBV6-2/TRBV6-3
d_call: NA
clone_size: many
cdr3_aa: CASSYPEGGGVYEQFF
cdr3_nt: TGTGCCAGCAGTTACCCTGAGGGAGGGGGGGTGTATGAGCAGTTCTTC

j_call: TRBJ1-2
v_call: TRBV28
d_call: TRBD1
clone_size: NA
cdr3_aa: CASSSPDRGHNYGYTF
cdr3_nt: TGTGCCAGCAGTTCCCCGGACAGGGGGCATAACTATGGCTACACCTTC

j_call: TRBJ2-7
v_call: TRBV20-1
d_call: TRBD1
clone_size: many
cdr3_aa: CSASRGGTGSYEQYF
cdr3_nt: TGCAGTGCTAGTCGTGGGGGGACAGGCTCCTACGAGCAGTACTTC

j_call: TRBJ2-5
v_call: TRBV29-1
d_call: NA
clone_size: few
cdr3_aa: CSAGAPGTQYF
cdr3_nt: TGCAGCGCGGGAGCGCCGGGGACCCAGTACTTC

j_call: TRBJ2-2
v_call: TRBV20-1
d_call: NA
clone_size: many
cdr3_aa: CSARASDWNTGELFF
cdr3_nt: TGCAGTGCTCGAGCGTCCGACTGGAACACCGGGGAGCTGTTTTTT

j_call: TRBJ2-1
v_call: TRBV7-3
d_call: NA
clone_size: NA
cdr3_aa: CASSLWPSNEQFF
cdr3_nt: TGTGCCAGCAGCTTATGGCCTAGCAATGAGCAGTTCTTC

j_call: TRBJ2-1
v_call: TRBV12-3/TRBV12-4
d_call: TRBD2
clone_size: many
cdr3_aa: CASRISGSGGEQFF
cdr3_nt: TGTGCCAGCAGAATAAGCGGGAGTGGCGGTGAGCAGTTCTTC

j_call: TRBJ1-1
v_call: TRBV2
d_call: NA
clone_size: many
cdr3_aa: CASSEAVGMITEAFF
cdr3_nt: TGTGCCAGCAGTGAAGCGGTGGGTATGATCACTGAAGCTTTCTTT

j_call: TRBJ2-3
v_call: TRBV7-3
d_call: NA
clone_size: many
cdr3_aa: CASSPGAIPSTDTQYF
cdr3_nt: TGTGCCAGCAGCCCAGGGGCAATACCTAGCACAGATACGCAGTATTTT

j_call: TRBJ2-5
v_call: TRBV19
d_call: NA
clone_size: few
cdr3_aa: CASSIGQETQYF
cdr3_nt: TGTGCCAGTAGTATCGGTCAAGAGACCCAGTACTTC

j_call: TRBJ2-1
v_call: TRBV18
d_call: NA
clone_size: few
cdr3_aa: CASSPGAGLGNEQFF
cdr3_nt: TGTGCCAGCTCACCAGGGGCGGGATTAGGAAATGAGCAGTTCTTC

j_call: TRBJ2-7
v_call: TRBV11-2
d_call: TRBD1
clone_size: many
cdr3_aa: CASSPGTGRGEQYF
cdr3_nt: TGTGCCAGCAGCCCGGGGACAGGGAGGGGCGAGCAGTACTTC

j_call: TRBJ2-7
v_call: TRBV6-9
d_call: NA
clone_size: many
cdr3_aa: CASSYRDLGVHEQYF
cdr3_nt: TGTGCCAGCAGTTACCGGGACTTAGGCGTTCACGAGCAGTACTTC

j_call: TRBJ2-1
v_call: TRBV6-1
d_call: NA
clone_size: many
cdr3_aa: CASSSGYSYNEQFF
cdr3_nt: TGTGCCAGCAGTAGCGGATACTCCTACAATGAGCAGTTCTTC

j_call: TRBJ2-4
v_call: TRBV9
d_call: TRBD2
clone_size: few
cdr3_aa: CASSRTSGSLQYF
cdr3_nt: TGTGCCAGCAGCCGGACTAGCGGGAGTCTTCAGTACTTC

j_call: TRBJ2-1
v_call: TRBV19
d_call: TRBD2
clone_size: few
cdr3_aa: CASSINSAGERVF
cdr3_nt: TGTGCCAGTAGTATAAATTCAGCGGGAGAACGGGTCTTC

j_call: TRBJ2-7
v_call: TRBV7-8
d_call: TRBD1
clone_size: few
cdr3_aa: CASSFNRGNEQYF
cdr3_nt: TGTGCCAGCAGCTTTAACAGGGGCAACGAGCAGTACTTC

j_call: TRBJ2-5
v_call: TRBV12-3/TRBV12-4
d_call: NA
clone_size: many
cdr3_aa: CASRPDRIQETQYF
cdr3_nt: TGTGCCAGCAGGCCAGACAGGATCCAAGAGACCCAGTACTTC

j_call: TRBJ2-2
v_call: TRBV7-9
d_call: NA
clone_size: few
cdr3_aa: CASSLTVGTGELFF
cdr3_nt: TGTGCCAGCAGCTTGACAGTAGGGACCGGGGAGCTGTTTTTT

j_call: TRBJ2-1
v_call: TRBV30
d_call: NA
clone_size: many
cdr3_aa: CAWKTQLAGNEQFF
cdr3_nt: TGTGCCTGGAAGACCCAATTAGCCGGGAATGAGCAGTTCTTC

j_call: TRBJ1-1
v_call: TRBV7-9
d_call: NA
clone_size: NA
cdr3_aa: CASSLVFWDGNTEAFF
cdr3_nt: TGTGCCAGCAGCTTAGTGTTCTGGGACGGAAACACTGAAGCTTTCTTT

j_call: TRBJ1-4
v_call: TRBV6-1
d_call: NA
clone_size: few
cdr3_aa: CAAGLTNEKLFF
cdr3_nt: TGTGCTGCAGGGCTTACTAATGAAAAACTGTTTTTT

j_call: TRBJ2-7
v_call: TRBV5-1
d_call: NA
clone_size: NA
cdr3_aa: CASSPENSYEQYF
cdr3_nt: TGCGCCAGCAGCCCGGAGAACTCCTACGAGCAGTACTTC

j_call: TRBJ2-7
v_call: TRBV5-1
d_call: TRBD2
clone_size: many
cdr3_aa: CASSPGLAGTYEQYF
cdr3_nt: TGCGCCAGCAGCCCAGGACTAGCGGGGACCTACGAGCAGTACTTC

j_call: TRBJ2-3
v_call: TRBV3-1
d_call: TRBD2
clone_size: many
cdr3_aa: CASSQEGLGFGTQYF
cdr3_nt: TGTGCCAGCAGCCAAGAGGGACTAGGGTTTGGTACGCAGTATTTT

j_call: TRBJ2-2
v_call: TRBV19
d_call: TRBD1
clone_size: few
cdr3_aa: CASSAATGGTGELFF
cdr3_nt: TGTGCCAGTAGTGCGGCTACAGGGGGTACCGGGGAGCTGTTTTTT

j_call: TRBJ2-3
v_call: TRBV7-6
d_call: TRBD2
clone_size: NA
cdr3_aa: CASSFLAGGPATIPQYF
cdr3_nt: TGTGCCAGCAGCTTTCTTGCGGGAGGCCCCGCTACGATCCCGCAGTATTTT

j_call: TRBJ1-1
v_call: TRBV4-1
d_call: NA
clone_size: few
cdr3_aa: CASSQTDTGAFF
cdr3_nt: TGCGCCAGCAGCCAGACAGACACTGGAGCTTTCTTT

j_call: TRBJ2-7
v_call: TRBV11-2
d_call: TRBD2
clone_size: many
cdr3_aa: CASSLGGRGSSYEQYF
cdr3_nt: TGTGCCAGCAGCTTAGGAGGGCGGGGGAGCTCCTACGAGCAGTACTTC

j_call: TRBJ2-2
v_call: TRBV18
d_call: TRBD1
clone_size: many
cdr3_aa: CASSIGTGTIGELFF
cdr3_nt: TGTGCCAGCTCAATTGGGACAGGCACCATCGGGGAGCTGTTTTTT

j_call: TRBJ2-3
v_call: TRBV5-1
d_call: TRBD2
clone_size: many
cdr3_aa: CASSLKAGARTDTQYF
cdr3_nt: TGCGCCAGCAGCTTGAAAGCGGGAGCACGCACAGATACGCAGTATTTT

j_call: TRBJ2-2
v_call: TRBV7-2
d_call: TRBD2
clone_size: few
cdr3_aa: CASKAGGLPGELFF
cdr3_nt: TGTGCCAGCAAAGCGGGAGGGTTGCCCGGGGAGCTGTTTTTT

j_call: TRBJ2-3
v_call: TRBV29-1
d_call: TRBD1
clone_size: NA
cdr3_aa: CSVERYPRDRVNTDTQYF
cdr3_nt: TGCAGCGTTGAACGGTACCCACGGGACAGGGTTAACACAGATACGCAGTATTTT

j_call: TRBJ1-6
v_call: TRBV27
d_call: NA
clone_size: many
cdr3_aa: CASSPGGQYNSPLHF
cdr3_nt: TGTGCCAGCAGTCCTGGGGGGCAGTATAATTCACCCCTCCACTTT

j_call: TRBJ2-5
v_call: TRBV18
d_call: NA
clone_size: few
cdr3_aa: CASSPRSETQYF
cdr3_nt: TGTGCCAGCTCACCACGGAGCGAGACCCAGTACTTC

j_call: TRBJ2-1
v_call: TRBV7-3
d_call: TRBD2
clone_size: few
cdr3_aa: CASSELAGGRGSYNEQFF
cdr3_nt: TGTGCCAGCAGCGAACTAGCGGGAGGGCGGGGCTCCTACAATGAGCAGTTCTTC

j_call: TRBJ2-7
v_call: TRBV5-1
d_call: NA
clone_size: many
cdr3_aa: CASSLVGGTSSYEQYF
cdr3_nt: TGCGCCAGCAGCTTGGTAGGCGGTACTAGCTCCTACGAGCAGTACTTC